This paragraph covers one TCR beta chain sequence. This entry belongs to a study of blood T cell repertoires in COVID-19. Whole-study context: Material from acute and convalescent COVID-19 was sourced from the United States, Italy and Spain. T cells, B-cell-depleted T cells, or PBMCs provided the cDNA or gDNA that served as material.

Per the authors' pipeline: Amplification of reference gene primers provided the estimated nucleated cell counts. TCRdb's copy holds only in-frame clones and misses some; the assay was immunoSEQ multiplex PCR. D and trimming were read from the DNA, whereas the V and J calls and clone size are those reported in that table. The data show hundreds of thousands of clones, with about nine tenths seen just once and around 0.3% held by the top ten. Trimming took 5 bases from V and 6 from J; bases not matched to a gene: 4. Germline CDR1 reads SGHAT; CDR2 reads FQDESV (reference sequence). CDR3 length: 15 amino acids.

The chain joins TRBV11-1 to TRBJ2-2; 12 bases align to TRBD2. Sequences were obtained from peripheral blood. The sequence was collected from a woman aged 18-29 years with acute or convalescent COVID-19. In DNA, the CDR3 is TGTGCCAGCAGCCCTCGACTAGCGGGGGCCGGGGAGCTGTTTTTT. Translation: CASSPRLAGAGELFF.